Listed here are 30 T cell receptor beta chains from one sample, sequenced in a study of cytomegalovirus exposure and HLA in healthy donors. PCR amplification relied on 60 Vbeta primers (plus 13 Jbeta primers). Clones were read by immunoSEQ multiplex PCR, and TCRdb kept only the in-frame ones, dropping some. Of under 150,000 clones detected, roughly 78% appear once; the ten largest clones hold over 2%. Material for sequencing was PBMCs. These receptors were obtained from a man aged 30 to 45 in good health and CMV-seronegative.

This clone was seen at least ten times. Written as DNA, the CDR3 is TGTGCCAGCAGCTTTGGCCTGGACACTGAAGCTTTCTTT. This codes for CASSFGLDTEAFF. The chain carries TRBV7-3 and TRBJ1-1; no reliable D call. The V gene's germline CDR1 is SGHTA and CDR2 FQGTGA. V dropped 3 bases and J dropped 3 bases, with 8 bases sitting between them. The CDR3 runs to 13 residues. The full variable domain, with the rest looked up from reference TRBV7-3 and TRBJ1-1, is GAGVSQTPSNKVTEKGKYVELRCDPISGHTALYWYRQSLGQGPEFLIYFQGTGAADDSGLPNDRFFAVRPEGSVSTLKIQRTERGDSAVYLCASSFGLDTEAFFGQGTRLTVV.

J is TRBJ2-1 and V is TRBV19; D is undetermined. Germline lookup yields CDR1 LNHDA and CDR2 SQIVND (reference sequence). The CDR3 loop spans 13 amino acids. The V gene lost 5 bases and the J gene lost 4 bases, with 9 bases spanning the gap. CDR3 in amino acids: CASSPTGYNEQFF. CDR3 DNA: TGTGCCAGTAGTCCGACCGGGTACAATGAGCAGTTCTTC.

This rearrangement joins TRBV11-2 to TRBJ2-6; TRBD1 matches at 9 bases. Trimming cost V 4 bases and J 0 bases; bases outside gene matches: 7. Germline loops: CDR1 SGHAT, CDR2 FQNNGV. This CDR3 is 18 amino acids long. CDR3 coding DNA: TGTGCCAGCAGCTCCGGTACAGGGGGCGTCTCTGGGGCCAACGTCCTGACTTTC. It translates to CASSSGTGGVSGANVLTF.

CDR3 residues: CASSLIQGYEQYF. As DNA, the CDR3 is TGTGCCAGCAGCTTAATACAGGGCTACGAGCAGTACTTC. The chain employs TRBV13 and TRBJ2-5; D perhaps matches TRBD1 (6 bases). The J call is uncertain, as TRBJ2-7 better fits the DNA end. The CDR3 consists of 13 residues. Germline loops: CDR1 PRHDT, CDR2 FYEKMQ (reference sequence).

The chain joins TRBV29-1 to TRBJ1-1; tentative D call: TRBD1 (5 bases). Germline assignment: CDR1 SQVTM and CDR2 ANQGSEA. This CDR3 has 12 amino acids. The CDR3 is CSAMGGGTEAFF. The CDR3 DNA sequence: TGCAGTGCGATGGGGGGGGGCACTGAAGCTTTCTTT. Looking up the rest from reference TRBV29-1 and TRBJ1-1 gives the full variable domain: SAVISQKPSRDICQRGTSLTIQCQVDSQVTMMFWYRQQPGQSLTLIATANQGSEATYESGFVIDKFPISRPNLTFSTLTVSNMSPEDSSIYLCSAMGGGTEAFFGQGTRLTVV.

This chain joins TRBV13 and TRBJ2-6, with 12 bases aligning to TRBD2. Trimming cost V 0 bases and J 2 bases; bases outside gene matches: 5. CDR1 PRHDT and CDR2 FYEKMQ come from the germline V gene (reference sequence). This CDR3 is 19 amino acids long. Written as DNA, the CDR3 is TGTGCCAGCAGCTTAGGGCTAGCGGGAGGGCCGGCTGGGGCCAACGTCCTGACTTTC. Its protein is CASSLGLAGGPAGANVLTF.

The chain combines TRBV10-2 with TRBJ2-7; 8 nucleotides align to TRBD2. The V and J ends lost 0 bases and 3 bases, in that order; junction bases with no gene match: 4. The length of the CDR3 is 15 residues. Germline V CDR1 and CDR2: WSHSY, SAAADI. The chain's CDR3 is CASSESTSGGYEQYF. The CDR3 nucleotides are TGCGCCAGCAGTGAGTCCACTAGCGGAGGCTACGAGCAGTACTTC.

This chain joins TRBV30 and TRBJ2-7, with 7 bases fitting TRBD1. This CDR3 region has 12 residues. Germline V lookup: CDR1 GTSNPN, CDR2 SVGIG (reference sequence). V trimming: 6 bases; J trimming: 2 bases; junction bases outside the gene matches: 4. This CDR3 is CACHRGPYEQYF. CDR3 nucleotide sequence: TGTGCCTGTCACAGGGGCCCCTACGAGCAGTACTTC.

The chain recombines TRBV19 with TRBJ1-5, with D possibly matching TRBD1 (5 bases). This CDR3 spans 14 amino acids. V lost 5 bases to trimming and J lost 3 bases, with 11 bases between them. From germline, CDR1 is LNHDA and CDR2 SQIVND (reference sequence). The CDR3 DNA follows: TGTGCCAGTAGTCTGGGGCAGACCAATCAGCCCCAGCATTTT. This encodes CASSLGQTNQPQHF. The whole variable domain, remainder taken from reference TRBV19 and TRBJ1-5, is DGGITQSPKYLFRKEGQNVTLSCEQNLNHDAMYWYRQDPGQGLRLIYYSQIVNDFQKGDIAEGYSVSREKKESFPLTVTSAQKNPTAFYLCASSLGQTNQPQHFGDGTRLSIL.

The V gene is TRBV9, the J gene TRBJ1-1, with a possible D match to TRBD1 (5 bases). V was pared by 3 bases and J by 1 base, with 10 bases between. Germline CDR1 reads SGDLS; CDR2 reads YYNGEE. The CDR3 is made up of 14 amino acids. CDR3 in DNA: TGTGCCAGCAGCGCCTCAGACAGGAACACTGAAGCTTTCTTT. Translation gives CASSASDRNTEAFF.

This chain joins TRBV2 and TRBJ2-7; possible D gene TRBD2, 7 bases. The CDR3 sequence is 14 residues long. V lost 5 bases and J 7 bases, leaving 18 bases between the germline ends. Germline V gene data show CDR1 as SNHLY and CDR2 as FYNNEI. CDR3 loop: CASSPPGGGQEQYF. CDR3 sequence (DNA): TGTGCCAGCAGTCCCCCCGGCGGGGGCCAGGAGCAGTACTTC.

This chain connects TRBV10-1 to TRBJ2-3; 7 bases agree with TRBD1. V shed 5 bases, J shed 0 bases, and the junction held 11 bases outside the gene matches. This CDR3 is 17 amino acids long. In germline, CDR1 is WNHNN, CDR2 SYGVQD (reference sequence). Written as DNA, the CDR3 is TGCGCCAGCAGTACAGGGGTCAAACCCTCTAGCACAGATACGCAGTATTTT. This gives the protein CASSTGVKPSSTDTQYF.

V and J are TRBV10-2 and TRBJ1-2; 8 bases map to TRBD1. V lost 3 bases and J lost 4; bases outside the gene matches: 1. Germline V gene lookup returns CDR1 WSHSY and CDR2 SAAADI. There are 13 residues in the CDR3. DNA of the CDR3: TGCGCCAGCAGTGACAGGGGGCTCTATGGCTACACCTTC. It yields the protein CASSDRGLYGYTF.

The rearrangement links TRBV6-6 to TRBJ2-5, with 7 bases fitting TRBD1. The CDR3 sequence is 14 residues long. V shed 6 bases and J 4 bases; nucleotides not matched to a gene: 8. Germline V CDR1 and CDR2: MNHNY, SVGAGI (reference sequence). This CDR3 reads CASRLQQGRETQYF. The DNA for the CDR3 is TGTGCCAGCAGACTACAACAGGGGCGAGAGACCCAGTACTTC.

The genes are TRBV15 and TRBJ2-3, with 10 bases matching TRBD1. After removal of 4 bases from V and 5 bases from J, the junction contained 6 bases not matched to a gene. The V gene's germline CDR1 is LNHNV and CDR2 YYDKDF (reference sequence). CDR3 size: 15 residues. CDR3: CATSKLTGGEDTQYF. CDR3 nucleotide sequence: TGTGCCACCAGCAAGTTGACAGGGGGCGAAGATACGCAGTATTTT.

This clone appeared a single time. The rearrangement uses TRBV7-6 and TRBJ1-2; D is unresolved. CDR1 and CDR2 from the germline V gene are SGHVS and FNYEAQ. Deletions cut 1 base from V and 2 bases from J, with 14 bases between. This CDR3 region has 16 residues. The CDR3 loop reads CASSLEAAGENYGYTF. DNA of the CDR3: TGTGCCAGCAGCTTAGAGGCCGCAGGCGAAAACTATGGCTACACCTTC. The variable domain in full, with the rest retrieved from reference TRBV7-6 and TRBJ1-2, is GAGVSQSPRYKVTKRGQDVALRCDPISGHVSLYWYRQALGQGPEFLTYFNYEAQQDKSGLPNDRFSAERPEGSISTLTIQRTEQRDSAMYRCASSLEAAGENYGYTFGSGTRLTVV.

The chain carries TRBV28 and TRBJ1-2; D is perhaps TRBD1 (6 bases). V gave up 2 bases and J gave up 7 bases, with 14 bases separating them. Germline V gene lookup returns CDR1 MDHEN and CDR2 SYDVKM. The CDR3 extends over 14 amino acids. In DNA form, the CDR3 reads TGTGCCAGCAGTTTAGGGGGCAGGGTGGGTGGCTACACCTTC. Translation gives CASSLGGRVGGYTF.

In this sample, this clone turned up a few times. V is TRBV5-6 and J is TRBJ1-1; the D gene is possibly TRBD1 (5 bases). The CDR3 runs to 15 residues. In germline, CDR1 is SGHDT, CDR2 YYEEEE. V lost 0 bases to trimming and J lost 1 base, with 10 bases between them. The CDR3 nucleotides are TGTGCCAGCAGCTTGGTAGGCAGGGCGAACACTGAAGCTTTCTTT. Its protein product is CASSLVGRANTEAFF.

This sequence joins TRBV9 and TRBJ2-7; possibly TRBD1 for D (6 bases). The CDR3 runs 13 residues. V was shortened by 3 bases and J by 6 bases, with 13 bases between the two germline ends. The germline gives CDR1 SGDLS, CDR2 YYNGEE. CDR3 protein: CASSEGVWSEQYF. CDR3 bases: TGTGCCAGCAGCGAGGGGGTATGGAGCGAGCAGTACTTC.

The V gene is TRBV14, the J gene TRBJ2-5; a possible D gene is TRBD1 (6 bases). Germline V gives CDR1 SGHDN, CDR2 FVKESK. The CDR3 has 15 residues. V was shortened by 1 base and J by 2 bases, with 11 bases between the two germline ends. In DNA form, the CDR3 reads TGTGCCAGCAGCCAAGTATTGACAGGACAAGAGACCCAGTACTTC. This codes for CASSQVLTGQETQYF.

The CDR3 DNA reads as TGTGCCAGCAGCGGGGAAGGGACTAGCCTCTACGAGCAGTACTTC. It encodes CASSGEGTSLYEQYF. V gene TRBV9 combines with J gene TRBJ2-7; 9 bases fit TRBD2. The CDR3 totals 15 residues. After removal of 3 bases from V and 3 bases from J, the junction contained 7 bases not matched to a gene. Germline CDR1 reads SGDLS; CDR2 reads YYNGEE.

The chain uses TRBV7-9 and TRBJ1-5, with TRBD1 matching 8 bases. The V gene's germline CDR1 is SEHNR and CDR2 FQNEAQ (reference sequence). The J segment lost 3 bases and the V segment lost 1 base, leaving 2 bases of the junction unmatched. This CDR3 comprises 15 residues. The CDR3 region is CASSLGQGNNQPQHF. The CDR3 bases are TGTGCCAGCAGCTTAGGACAGGGGAACAATCAGCCCCAGCATTTT.

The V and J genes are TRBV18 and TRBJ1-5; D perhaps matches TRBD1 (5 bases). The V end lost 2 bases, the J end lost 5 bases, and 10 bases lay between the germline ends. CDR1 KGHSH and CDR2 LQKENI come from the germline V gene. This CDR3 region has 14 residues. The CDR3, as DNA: TGTGCCAGCTCACCAGGCAGGGTCGATCAGCCCCAGCATTTT. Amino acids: CASSPGRVDQPQHF.

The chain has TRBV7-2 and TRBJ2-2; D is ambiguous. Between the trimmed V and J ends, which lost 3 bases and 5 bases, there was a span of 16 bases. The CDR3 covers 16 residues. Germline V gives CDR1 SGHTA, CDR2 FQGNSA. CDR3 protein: CASSFVPGGSTGELFF. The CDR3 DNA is TGTGCCAGCAGCTTTGTCCCGGGTGGTTCTACCGGGGAGCTGTTTTTT.

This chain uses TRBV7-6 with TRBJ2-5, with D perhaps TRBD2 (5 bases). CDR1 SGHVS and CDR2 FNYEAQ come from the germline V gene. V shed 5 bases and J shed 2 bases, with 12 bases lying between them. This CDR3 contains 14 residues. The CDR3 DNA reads TGTGCCAGCAGCCAAGAAGCGGAACAAGAGACCCAGTACTTC. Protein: CASSQEAEQETQYF.

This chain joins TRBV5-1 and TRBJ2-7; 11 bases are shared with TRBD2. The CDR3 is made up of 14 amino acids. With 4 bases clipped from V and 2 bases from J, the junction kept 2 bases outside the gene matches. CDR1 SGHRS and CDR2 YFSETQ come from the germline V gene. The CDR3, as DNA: TGCGCCAGCAGCCCGGGACTAGCGGCCTACGAGCAGTACTTC. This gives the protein CASSPGLAAYEQYF.

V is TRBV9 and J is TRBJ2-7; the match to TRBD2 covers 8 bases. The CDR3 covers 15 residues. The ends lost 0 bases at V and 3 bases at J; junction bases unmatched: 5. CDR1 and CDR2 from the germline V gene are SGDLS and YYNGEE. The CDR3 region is CASSVGLAGVYEQYF. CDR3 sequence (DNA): TGTGCCAGCAGCGTAGGCCTAGCGGGTGTCTACGAGCAGTACTTC.

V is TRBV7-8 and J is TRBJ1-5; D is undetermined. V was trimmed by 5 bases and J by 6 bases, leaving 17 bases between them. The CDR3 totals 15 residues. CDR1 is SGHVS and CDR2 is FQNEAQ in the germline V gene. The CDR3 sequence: CASSSQTGVPQPQHF. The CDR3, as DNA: TGTGCCAGCAGCAGCCAGACCGGGGTCCCTCAGCCCCAGCATTTT.

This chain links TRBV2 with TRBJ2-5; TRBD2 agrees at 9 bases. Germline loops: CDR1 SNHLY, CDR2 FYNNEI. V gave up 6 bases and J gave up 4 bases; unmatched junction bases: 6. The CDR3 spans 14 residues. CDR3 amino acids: CASRIAGVLETQYF. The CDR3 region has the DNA TGTGCCAGCAGAATAGCGGGAGTGTTAGAGACCCAGTACTTC.

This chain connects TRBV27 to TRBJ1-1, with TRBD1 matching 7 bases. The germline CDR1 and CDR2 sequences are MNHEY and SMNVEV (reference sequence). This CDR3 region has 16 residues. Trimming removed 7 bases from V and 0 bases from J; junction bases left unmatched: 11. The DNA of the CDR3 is TGTGCCAGCAAACACCACCCGGGACAGTTGAACACTGAAGCTTTCTTT. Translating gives CASKHHPGQLNTEAFF.